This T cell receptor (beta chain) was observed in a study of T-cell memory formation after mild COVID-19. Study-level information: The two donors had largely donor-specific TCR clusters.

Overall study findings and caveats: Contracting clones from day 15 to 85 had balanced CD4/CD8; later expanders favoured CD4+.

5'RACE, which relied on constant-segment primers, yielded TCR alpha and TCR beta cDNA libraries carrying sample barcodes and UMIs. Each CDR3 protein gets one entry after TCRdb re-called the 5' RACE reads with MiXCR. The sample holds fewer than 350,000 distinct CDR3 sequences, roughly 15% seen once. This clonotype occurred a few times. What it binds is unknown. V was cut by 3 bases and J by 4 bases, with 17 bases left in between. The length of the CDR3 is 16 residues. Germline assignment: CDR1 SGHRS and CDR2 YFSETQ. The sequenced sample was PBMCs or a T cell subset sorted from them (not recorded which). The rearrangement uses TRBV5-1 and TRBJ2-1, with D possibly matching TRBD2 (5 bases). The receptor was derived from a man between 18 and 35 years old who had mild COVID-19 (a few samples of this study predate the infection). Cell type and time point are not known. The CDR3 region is CASSSGENPLYNEQFF. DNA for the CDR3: TGCGCCAGCAGCTCCGGGGAAAATCCCCTATACAATGAGCAGTTCTTC.